This TCR beta chain was identified during a study of regulatory T cells in long-lasting Graves disease. Remarks on this clonotype: Its antigen remains unidentified.

The time point: persistent/refractory GD, antithyroid drugs over 5 years with positive TRAb. Scientists built the TCR library using RNA that was extracted from PBMCs. Diagnoses of Graves' disease were made by American Thyroid Association guidelines. The CDR3 spans 17 residues. V dropped 3 bases and J dropped 5; count of bases not matched to a gene: 11. Germline CDR1 and CDR2: LGHNA and YNFKEQ. General study points: Peripheral blood, not thyroid tissue, was the sole material studied. The TCR repertoire of persistent Graves' patients was less diverse than that of newly diagnosed ones. Under persistent disease, TRBV28, TRBJ1-2 and TRBJ2-5 were used preferentially.

CDR3-region Arm-PCR and iRepertoire HTBI primers produced the TCR beta libraries. One entry per CDR3 protein results from TCRdb running MiXCR on the multiplex PCR reads. The repertoire holds about 470,000 distinct CDR3 sequences, with around 21% as singletons. Sequenced material: peripheral blood mononuclear cells (PBMCs), taken when the disease was refractory, from a patient treated with antithyroid drugs. This TCR derives from a female donor with Graves disease. The V gene is TRBV4-2, the J gene TRBJ2-1, with 9 bases aligning to TRBD2. CDR3 nucleotide sequence: TGTGCCAGCAGCCATCCTAACTTAGCGGGAGCGCACAATGAGCAGTTCTTC. It yields the protein CASSHPNLAGAHNEQFF.